Listed here are 14 T cell receptor beta chains from one sample, sequenced in a study of blood T cell repertoires in COVID-19. Clones were sequenced by immunoSEQ multiplex PCR, and TCRdb holds only the in-frame ones, with some missing. This table has about 120,000 clones, around 86% appearing once. Sequences were obtained from peripheral blood. These receptors all stem from a woman in her 70s with acute or convalescent COVID-19.

The chain joins TRBV18 to TRBJ1-1, with 7 bases matching TRBD1. CDR3 length: 13 amino acids. Trimming removed 5 bases from V and 5 bases from J; junction bases left unmatched: 5. The germline gives CDR1 KGHSH, CDR2 LQKENI. CDR3 coding DNA: TGTGCCAGCTCAGACAGGGTGGAGACTGAAGCTTTCTTT. Its protein is CASSDRVETEAFF.

This clone was seen more than once but under ten times. In DNA, the CDR3 is TGCAGCGCCCTATCACAGGGTGGAGAGACCCAGTACTTC. Translating gives CSALSQGGETQYF. This chain joins TRBV29-1 and TRBJ2-5; a possible D gene is TRBD1 (6 bases). This CDR3 region has 13 residues. From germline, CDR1 is SQVTM and CDR2 ANQGSEA. V shed 7 bases and J shed 4 bases, with 16 bases lying between them.

The V call is TRBV27, the J call TRBJ2-2; D is possibly TRBD2 (6 bases). This CDR3 is 14 amino acids long. V was shortened by 7 bases and J by 5 bases, with 14 bases between the two germline ends. Germline assignment: CDR1 MNHEY and CDR2 SMNVEV (reference sequence). CDR3 protein: CASTRLEGTGELFF. The CDR3 DNA sequence: TGTGCCAGCACCCGGTTGGAGGGAACCGGGGAGCTGTTTTTT.

The chain is built from TRBV9 and TRBJ2-1; a weak D match, TRBD1 (6 bases). Trimming cost V 0 bases and J 8 bases, with 6 bases left between them. The CDR3 extends over 12 amino acids. CDR1 is SGDLS, CDR2 YYNGEE, per germline. The CDR3 region has the DNA TGTGCCAGCAGCGTAGGGGGGCATGAGCAGTTCTTC. This translates into CASSVGGHEQFF.

This clone was detected only once. This sequence joins TRBV6-5 and TRBJ1-2; 7 nucleotides match TRBD1. The ends lost 10 bases at V and 2 bases at J; junction bases unmatched: 7. Germline values: CDR1 MNHEY, CDR2 SVGAGI. This CDR3 is built from 13 residues. Written as DNA, the CDR3 is TGTGCCACCCAATTGGGACAGAACTATGGCTACACCTTC. Translating it yields CATQLGQNYGYTF.

This clone was detected only once. The gene calls are TRBV3-1 (or the pseudogene TRBV3-2) and TRBJ2-7, with 8 bases lining up with TRBD1. The CDR3 consists of 15 residues. With V trimmed by 5 bases and J by 0 bases, 6 bases remained unmatched. The germline V gene encodes CDR1 LGHDT and CDR2 YNNKEL (reference sequence). The CDR3 protein is CASSRRTGNSYEQYF. For the CDR3, the DNA is TGTGCCAGCAGCAGAAGGACAGGGAACTCCTACGAGCAGTACTTC.

CDR3 sequence (DNA): TGCAGTGCCCCGAATGAAAAACTGTTTTTT. Encoded protein: CSAPNEKLFF. V and J are TRBV20-1 and TRBJ1-4; D gene uncertain. With 6 bases removed from V and 5 bases from J, the gap between germline ends came to 4 bases. The CDR3 is made up of 10 amino acids. CDR1 DFQATT and CDR2 SNEGSKA come from the germline V gene (reference sequence).

The chain links TRBV27 to TRBJ2-7; 8 bases map to TRBD2. The germline V gene has CDR1 MNHEY and CDR2 SMNVEV (reference sequence). V lost 6 bases to trimming and J lost 3 bases; unmatched junction nucleotides: 7. The CDR3 contains 14 residues. CDR3 sequence: CASSSLAGHYEQYF. The CDR3 region has the DNA TGTGCCAGCAGCTCTCTAGCGGGTCACTACGAGCAGTACTTC.

This clone has a handful of counts. This rearrangement joins TRBV5-1 to TRBJ1-4; the match to TRBD1 covers 7 bases. V gave up 0 bases and J gave up 2 bases; unmatched junction bases: 1. From germline, CDR1 is SGHRS and CDR2 YFSETQ. CDR3 length: 15 amino acids. CDR3: CASSLEGATNEKLFF. DNA for the CDR3: TGCGCCAGCAGCTTGGAGGGGGCTACTAATGAAAAACTGTTTTTT.

This clone was detected only once. The chain is built from TRBV2 and TRBJ1-2; 9 nucleotides match TRBD1. The CDR3 has 13 residues. CDR1 and CDR2 (germline): SNHLY, FYNNEI. The V gene end was trimmed by 4 bases and the J gene end by 8 bases; junction bases not matched to a gene: 5. For the CDR3, the DNA is TGTGCCAGCAGTGCCCAGACAGGGGGAGGCTACACCTTC. This translates into CASSAQTGGGYTF.

The chain couples TRBV3-1 (or the pseudogene TRBV3-2) to TRBJ2-7; 9 bases are a match to TRBD1. V dropped 0 bases and J dropped 4; count of bases not matched to a gene: 7. This CDR3 region has 16 residues. CDR1 LGHDT and CDR2 YNNKEL come from the germline V gene (reference sequence). The CDR3: CASSQDGGTGLYEQYF. The CDR3 DNA sequence: TGTGCCAGCAGCCAAGATGGGGGGACAGGGTTATACGAGCAGTACTTC.

The V call is TRBV7-3, the J call TRBJ1-1, with D perhaps TRBD1 (6 bases). Germline loops: CDR1 SGHTA, CDR2 FQGTGA. V lost 5 bases to trimming and J lost 7 bases, with 14 bases between them. The CDR3 runs 13 residues. This CDR3 is CASSLGAGIEAFF. CDR3 nucleotides: TGTGCCAGCAGCCTGGGGGCAGGGATTGAAGCTTTCTTT.

Only one count was recorded for this clone. The chain links TRBV4-2 to TRBJ2-6; a possible D gene is TRBD1 (6 bases). The CDR3 totals 16 residues. Germline CDR1 is LGHNA and CDR2 is YNFKEQ. V was pared by 3 bases and J by 4 bases, with 13 bases between. CDR3 sequence: CASSQATGTGANVLTF. In DNA form, the CDR3 reads TGTGCCAGCAGCCAGGCGACAGGAACGGGGGCCAACGTCCTGACTTTC.

This rearrangement joins TRBV12-3 or TRBV12-4 to TRBJ2-7; no reliable D call. This CDR3 comprises 11 residues. V shed 4 bases and J shed 8 bases, with 9 bases lying between them. CDR3 sequence reads: CASSSQVQQYF. DNA of the CDR3: TGTGCCAGCAGTTCGCAGGTACAGCAGTACTTC.